This note documents a single T cell receptor beta chain sequence. Antigen: not known. The sample belongs to a study of tumor and adjacent non-tumor tissue in lung cancer. Looking at the study overall: Some 4.2 million productive TCRbeta reads were obtained per sample on average. Whole-study findings and limits: Top 100 clones took a larger repertoire share in normal lung. Tumor TCR diversity, when higher, was linked to shorter survival. TCR diversity was significantly greater in tumor than normal lung tissue.

A modified ARM-PCR protocol with three rounds of nested PCR amplified TCRbeta. TCRdb used MiXCR to reprocess the multiplex PCR reads, holding one entry per CDR3 protein. The profile shows around 50,000 distinct CDR3 sequences, less than 70% of them singletons. This sample's RNA came from whole unsorted tissue. This non-tumor lung sample came from over 3 cm beyond the tumor edge. The CDR3 contains 16 residues. From germline, CDR1 is SQVTM and CDR2 ANQGSEA. Deletions cut 5 bases from V and 7 bases from J, with 24 bases between. Material for sequencing was distant non-tumor lung tissue. The chain uses TRBV29-1 and TRBJ2-1, with D possibly being TRBD1 or TRBD2 (5 bases each). The source is a woman aged 70-85 years with non-small cell lung cancer. CDR3 nucleotide sequence: TGCAGCGTTCTGGTCGGGGCTAAACATTTTTTAAATGAGCAGTTCTTC. It specifies CSVLVGAKHFLNEQFF.